This is a list of T cell receptor beta chains from one sample in a study of Tregs in tolerant kidney transplant recipients. Produced via immunoSEQ multiplex PCR; TCRdb's table is partial and in-frame only. The sample contains some 74,000 clones, under 95% of which appear only once. The input for sequencing was Tregs from blood, taken before the transplant. These receptors all come from a human donor who received a combined kidney and bone marrow transplant. Both conserved end residues are part of each CDR3. Each record gives: V gene, J gene, D gene, clone size, CDR3 protein, CDR3 DNA. The D gene is left open where the match is weak. Clone size is shown for a subset of rows, as once, few, many or a class of expanded clone.

>TRBV5-8|TRBJ2-7|NA|NA
CASTYPGTEGHRGEQYF
TGTGCCAGCACCTACCCCGGGACAGAGGGTCACCGGGGGGAGCAGTACTTC
>TRBV9|TRBJ2-3|TRBD2|NA
CASSVGGTSASTDTQYF
TGTGCCAGCAGCGTAGGCGGGACTAGCGCAAGCACAGATACGCAGTATTTT
>TRBV4-3|TRBJ1-2|NA|NA
CASSQERGRIYGYTF
TGCGCCAGCAGCCAAGAGCGGGGACGGATCTATGGCTACACCTTC
>TRBV19|TRBJ1-2|NA|once
CASSERGGYTF
TGTGCCAGTAGCGAAAGGGGTGGCTACACCTTC
>TRBV20-1|TRBJ2-7|NA|NA
CSARSYYEQYF
TGCAGTGCTAGGAGCTACTACGAGCAGTACTTC
>TRBV6-1|TRBJ1-5|NA|NA
CASREARGPGVSNQPQHF
TGTGCCAGCAGGGAAGCCCGAGGACCAGGGGTTAGCAATCAGCCCCAGCATTTT
>TRBV18|TRBJ1-2|TRBD1|NA
CASSPFGPLGQNYGYTF
TGTGCCAGCTCACCATTCGGGCCTCTGGGACAGAACTATGGCTACACCTTC
>TRBV4-1|TRBJ2-1|TRBD1|NA
CASSLGRDRVVHEQFF
TGCGCCAGCAGCCTAGGGAGGGACAGGGTGGTGCATGAGCAGTTCTTC
>TRBV11-2|TRBJ2-2|TRBD2|NA
CASSLQAGANTGELFF
TGTGCCAGCAGCTTACAAGCGGGAGCGAACACCGGGGAGCTGTTTTTT
>TRBV18|TRBJ2-7|TRBD2|NA
CASSPRAPPGGLSSYEQYF
TGTGCCAGCTCACCACGAGCTCCACCGGGAGGGCTGAGCTCCTACGAGCAGTACTTC
>TRBV7-9|TRBJ2-7|TRBD2|once
CASSLTLTSGTTSYEQYF
TGTGCCAGCAGCCTTACACTCACGAGCGGGACGACCTCCTACGAGCAGTACTTC
>TRBV6-1|TRBJ2-2|TRBD2|NA
CASSERVAGGPDTGELFF
TGTGCCAGCAGTGAAAGGGTAGCGGGAGGGCCGGACACCGGGGAGCTGTTTTTT
>TRBV7-9|TRBJ1-3|TRBD1|once
CASSLQGANTIYF
TGTGCCAGCAGCTTACAGGGGGCCAACACCATATATTTT
>TRBV5-4|TRBJ1-1|TRBD1|NA
CASSSSQGAGTEAFF
TGTGCCAGCAGCTCCTCACAGGGGGCAGGAACTGAAGCTTTCTTT
>TRBV20-1|TRBJ1-5|NA|NA
CSARPQHF
TGCAGTGCCCGGCCCCAGCATTTT
>TRBV27|TRBJ2-3|NA|NA
CASSTTGTDTQYF
TGTGCCAGCTCCACTACAGGCACAGATACGCAGTATTTT
>TRBV2|TRBJ1-5|NA|NA
CASIPQRGNNQPQHF
TGTGCCAGCATCCCCCAGCGCGGCAACAATCAGCCCCAGCATTTT
>TRBV27|TRBJ1-6|NA|NA
CASRAGASYNSPLHF
TGTGCCAGCCGGGCGGGCGCATCCTATAATTCACCCCTCCACTTT
>TRBV7-3|TRBJ2-3|NA|NA
CASSLGPNTDTQYF
TGTGCCAGCAGCTTAGGGCCCAACACAGATACGCAGTATTTT
>TRBV27|TRBJ2-7|NA|once
CASSFVGTPITYEQYF
TGTGCCAGCAGTTTTGTGGGGACGCCAATTACCTACGAGCAGTACTTC
>TRBV28|TRBJ1-3|NA|once
CASYGLSSGNTIYF
TGTGCCAGCTACGGACTTTCCTCTGGAAACACCATATATTTT
>TRBV5-1|TRBJ2-1|TRBD2|NA
CASSSLAGGSKSSYNEQFF
TGCGCCAGCAGCTCTTTAGCGGGAGGGTCGAAAAGCTCCTACAATGAGCAGTTCTTC
>TRBV4-3|TRBJ2-1|TRBD2|NA
CASSQAASGSYNEQFF
TGCGCCAGCAGCCAAGCCGCTAGCGGATCGTACAATGAGCAGTTCTTC
>TRBV7-3|TRBJ2-1|TRBD2|NA
CASSFGLAGAGEQFF
TGTGCCAGCAGTTTCGGACTAGCGGGAGCTGGTGAGCAGTTCTTC
>TRBV5-1|TRBJ2-1|NA|NA
CASSYGLPSSYNEQFF
TGCGCCAGCAGCTACGGACTCCCGAGCTCCTACAATGAGCAGTTCTTC
>TRBV28|TRBJ2-4|NA|NA
CASSFANTRRRNIQYF
TGTGCCAGCAGTTTCGCAAATACAAGACGTCGGAACATTCAGTACTTC
>TRBV7-9|TRBJ2-7|NA|NA
CASSLGLRGLEYEQYF
TGTGCCAGCAGCTTAGGCCTACGGGGGTTAGAATACGAGCAGTACTTC
>TRBV6-6|TRBJ2-5|TRBD1|once
CASSYFLGTGLETQYF
TGTGCCAGCAGTTACTTTCTAGGGACAGGGTTGGAGACCCAGTACTTC
>TRBV6-4|TRBJ1-2|NA|NA
CASSPRVGPNYGYTF
TGTGCCAGCAGCCCAAGAGTTGGGCCAAACTATGGCTACACCTTC
>TRBV20-1|TRBJ2-1|NA|NA
CSAKPRDEQFF
TGCAGTGCCAAACCTAGAGATGAGCAGTTCTTC
>TRBV4-1|TRBJ2-1|NA|once
CASSPQTAKGYNEQFF
TGCGCCAGCAGCCCTCAGACAGCTAAGGGCTACAATGAGCAGTTCTTC
>TRBV10-2|TRBJ1-1|NA|NA
CASRKTFWAEAFF
TGCGCCAGCCGTAAGACCTTTTGGGCTGAAGCTTTCTTT
>TRBV27|TRBJ1-2|TRBD1|NA
CASRRTGSSVYTF
TGTGCCAGCAGAAGGACAGGGTCCTCCGTCTACACCTTC
>TRBV7-9|TRBJ2-3|TRBD1|NA
CASSLEQGAGDTQYF
TGTGCCAGCAGCTTAGAACAGGGGGCAGGGGATACGCAGTATTTT
>TRBV6-1|TRBJ1-3|NA|NA
CASRDIGDTIYF
TGTGCCAGCAGGGACATCGGAGACACCATATATTTT
>TRBV2|TRBJ2-7|TRBD1|NA
CASSAGTGVEQYF
TGTGCCAGCAGTGCCGGGACAGGGGTAGAGCAGTACTTC
>TRBV28|TRBJ1-5|NA|NA
CASSLWESNQPQHF
TGTGCCAGCAGTTTGTGGGAGAGCAATCAGCCCCAGCATTTT
>TRBV6-5|TRBJ2-3|NA|NA
CASRPVLGNTQYF
TGTGCCAGCAGACCGGTCCTCGGGAATACGCAGTATTTT
>TRBV2|TRBJ2-7|TRBD2|NA
CASCPVTGGGYEQYF
TGTGCCAGCTGCCCTGTAACGGGAGGGGGGTACGAGCAGTACTTC
>TRBV7-2|TRBJ2-7|TRBD2|NA
CASSSSASGSYEQYF
TGTGCCAGCAGTTCGTCGGCTAGCGGCTCCTACGAGCAGTACTTC
>TRBV28|TRBJ1-2|TRBD1|NA
CASSSGQENYGYTF
TGTGCCAGCAGTTCGGGACAGGAGAACTATGGCTACACCTTC
>TRBV28|TRBJ2-3|NA|NA
CASSLGGGPPSTDTQYF
TGTGCCAGCAGTTTAGGAGGAGGGCCCCCTAGCACAGATACGCAGTATTTT